This TCR beta chain was captured by sequencing in a study of CD4 T cells in relation to SARS-CoV-2 and coronaviruses. Comments on this clone: Its antigen is unknown.

Findings and caveats of the study: Pre-pandemic and post-infection samples never came from the same donor. In roughly 65% of donors, memory CD4+ clonotypes crossrecognized SARS-CoV-2 and at least one common cold coronavirus spike. Memory recall responses, not primary responses primed in culture, are what the assay detects. Crossreactive clones expanded significantly less to SARS-CoV-2 than monoreactive clones.

CD4+ T cells from unexposed donors were obtained before the COVID-19 pandemic (2011-2018). Looked up from germline, CDR1 is SGHTA and CDR2 is FQGNSA. This CDR3 region has 17 residues. V lost 5 bases and J lost 6; bases outside the gene matches: 16. Using immunoSEQ multiplex PCR, the repertoire was profiled, and TCRdb retains in-frame clones only, with some absent. The sample shows some 65,000 clones, around 87% of them seen only once. The clonotype comes from a human donor in good health. Sequencing used memory CD4+ T cells from PBMCs. The V gene is TRBV7-2, the J gene TRBJ2-7, with TRBD1 identical over 10 bases. The CDR3: CASSRTSLLRDRGEQYF. In nucleotides, the CDR3 is TGTGCCAGCAGCCGTACTAGTTTACTCCGGGACAGGGGCGAGCAGTACTTC.